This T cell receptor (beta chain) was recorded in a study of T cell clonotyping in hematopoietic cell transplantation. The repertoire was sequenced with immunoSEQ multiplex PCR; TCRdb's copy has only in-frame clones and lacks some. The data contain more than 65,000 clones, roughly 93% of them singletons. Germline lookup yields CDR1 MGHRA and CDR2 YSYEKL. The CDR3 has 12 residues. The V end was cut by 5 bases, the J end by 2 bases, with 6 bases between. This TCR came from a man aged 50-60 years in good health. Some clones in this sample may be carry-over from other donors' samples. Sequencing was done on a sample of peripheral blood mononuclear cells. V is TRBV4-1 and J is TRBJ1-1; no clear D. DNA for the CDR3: TGCGCCAGCAGCACCCGAAACACTGAAGCTTTCTTT. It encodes CASSTRNTEAFF.